The 8 T cell receptor beta chains in this list originate from one sample, sequenced in a study of Ad26.COV2.S vaccination and SARS-CoV-2 variants (dated by TCRdb to the early 2020s). In light of the paper, this sample's treatment or condition label describes: roughly 20 received Ad26.COV2.S at low or high dose, single or two shots; about 5 received placebo; per-sample allocation not given. For vaccine and placebo recipients, repertoires were sequenced using samples collected on day 63 after the first injection. Libraries were prepared through the immunoSEQ multiplex PCR assay. TCRdb carries this immuneACCESS record with in-frame sequences only. Its versions omit some clonotypes, under half of them owing to an unresolved V gene in the studies checked, with the rest unexplained. Recorded for this sample are hundreds of thousands of clones; roughly 90% of them occurred a single time. About 1.5% of the sample goes to the ten largest clones.

Sample: peripheral blood, taken in a trial of Ad26.COV2.S vaccine versus placebo. These receptors came from a person between 18 and 65 years old who received the Ad26.COV2.S COVID-19 vaccine or a placebo.

This chain links TRBV7-2 with TRBJ1-4; D is unclear. Germline CDR1 reads SGHTA; CDR2 reads FQGNSA. The CDR3 is made up of 14 amino acids. With 5 bases removed from V and 10 bases from J, the gap between germline ends came to 17 bases. The CDR3 nucleotides read TGTGCCAGCAGCCCGGAGAGGGCGATTGGAAAACTGTTTTTT. It encodes CASSPERAIGKLFF.

The rearrangement uses TRBV29-1 and TRBJ2-7, with a tentative D call TRBD2 (6 bases). In germline, CDR1 is SQVTM, CDR2 ANQGSEA. V was pared by 2 bases and J by 7 bases, with 12 bases between. The CDR3 runs 12 residues. The CDR3 coding sequence is TGCAGCGTTGAACGGGGGACGGGAGAGCAGTACTTC. Amino acids: CSVERGTGEQYF.

The genes are TRBV24-1 and TRBJ2-3; TRBD2 aligns across 7 bases. The CDR3 runs to 17 residues. V trimming: 0 bases; J trimming: 5 bases; junction bases outside the gene matches: 10. Looked up from germline, CDR1 is KGHDR and CDR2 is SFDVKD. CDR3 in DNA: TGTGCCACCAGTGATTTGGGGCCCAGCGGGAAGGAAGATACGCAGTATTTT. It specifies CATSDLGPSGKEDTQYF.

The chain employs TRBV18 and TRBJ2-2; D unclear. The V end lost 0 bases, the J end lost 2 bases, and 7 bases lay between the germline ends. CDR3 length: 15 amino acids. CDR1 is KGHSH, CDR2 LQKENI, per germline. The CDR3 sequence: CASSPPPLNTGELFF. CDR3 nucleotide sequence: TGTGCCAGCTCACCACCGCCCTTAAACACCGGGGAGCTGTTTTTT.

The chain uses TRBV19 and TRBJ2-7; D is perhaps TRBD1 (5 bases). Germline assignment: CDR1 LNHDA and CDR2 SQIVND (reference sequence). The CDR3 is made up of 15 amino acids. The germline V and J ends were trimmed by 3 bases and 3 bases, with 15 bases remaining between them. CDR3 residues: CASSMAKGVGYEQYF. The CDR3 region has the DNA TGTGCCAGTAGTATGGCGAAAGGGGTAGGCTACGAGCAGTACTTC.

The CDR3 region is CASSSRGAGSYEQYF. CDR3 sequence (DNA): TGTGCCAGTAGTTCCCGGGGAGCGGGTAGCTACGAGCAGTACTTC. This chain uses TRBV19 with TRBJ2-7; possibly TRBD2 for D (6 bases). V was trimmed by 5 bases and J by 3 bases, leaving 17 bases between them. The CDR3 contains 15 residues. In germline, CDR1 is LNHDA, CDR2 SQIVND (reference sequence). Full variable domain (remainder filled in from reference TRBV19 and TRBJ2-7): DGGITQSPKYLFRKEGQNVTLSCEQNLNHDAMYWYRQDPGQGLRLIYYSQIVNDFQKGDIAEGYSVSREKKESFPLTVTSAQKNPTAFYLCASSSRGAGSYEQYFGPGTRLTVT.

The V and J genes are TRBV4-3 and TRBJ2-3; TRBD1 matches 11 bases. The CDR3 runs to 16 residues. V lost 1 base and J lost 4; bases outside the gene matches: 4. CDR1 and CDR2 (germline): LGHNA, YSLEER. The CDR3 DNA sequence: TGCGCCAGCAGCCAAGGGACAGGGGGCTGGGCAGATACGCAGTATTTT. It encodes CASSQGTGGWADTQYF.

The chain uses TRBV6-2 or TRBV6-3 and TRBJ2-7, with D uncertain. The length of the CDR3 is 13 residues. V was trimmed by 0 bases and J by 2 bases, leaving 5 bases between them. Germline-derived CDR1 and CDR2 are MNHEY and SVGEGT. The CDR3 DNA reads TGTGCCAGCAGTTACTCAACCACCTACGAGCAGTACTTC. Encoded protein: CASSYSTTYEQYF.